The source of this T cell receptor beta chain is a study of beta chain features in type 1 diabetes. Study conclusions and caveats: Type 1 diabetes patients had TCRB CDR3s that were shorter (moderately but significantly so) in all four CD4+ subsets.

Sequenced material consisted of expressed TCRB transcripts (all of the isolated RNA was reverse transcribed). The table came from immunoSEQ multiplex PCR; TCRdb's copy has only in-frame clones and leaves some out. The sample includes about 230,000 clones, roughly 17% of them seen just once. Germline assignment: CDR1 SGHTA and CDR2 FQGNSA. The CDR3 loop spans 12 amino acids. Trimming cost V 5 bases and J 4 bases; bases outside gene matches: 1. On this clone itself: Its antigen remains unknown.

This clonotype originated in a man aged 30 to 39 with type 1 diabetes. The rearrangement joins TRBV7-2 to TRBJ2-7, with 8 nucleotides matching TRBD1. Sequenced sample: naive CD4+ T cells from blood. The DNA for the CDR3 is TGTGCCAGCAGCCGACAGGGGTACGAGCAGTACTTC. Its protein is CASSRQGYEQYF. Looking up the rest from reference TRBV7-2 and TRBJ2-7 gives the full variable domain: GAGVSQSPSNKVTEKGKDVELRCDPISGHTALYWYRQSLGQGLEFLIYFQGNSAPDKSGLPSDRFSAERTGGSVSTLTIQRTQQEDSAVYLCASSRQGYEQYFGPGTRLTVT.